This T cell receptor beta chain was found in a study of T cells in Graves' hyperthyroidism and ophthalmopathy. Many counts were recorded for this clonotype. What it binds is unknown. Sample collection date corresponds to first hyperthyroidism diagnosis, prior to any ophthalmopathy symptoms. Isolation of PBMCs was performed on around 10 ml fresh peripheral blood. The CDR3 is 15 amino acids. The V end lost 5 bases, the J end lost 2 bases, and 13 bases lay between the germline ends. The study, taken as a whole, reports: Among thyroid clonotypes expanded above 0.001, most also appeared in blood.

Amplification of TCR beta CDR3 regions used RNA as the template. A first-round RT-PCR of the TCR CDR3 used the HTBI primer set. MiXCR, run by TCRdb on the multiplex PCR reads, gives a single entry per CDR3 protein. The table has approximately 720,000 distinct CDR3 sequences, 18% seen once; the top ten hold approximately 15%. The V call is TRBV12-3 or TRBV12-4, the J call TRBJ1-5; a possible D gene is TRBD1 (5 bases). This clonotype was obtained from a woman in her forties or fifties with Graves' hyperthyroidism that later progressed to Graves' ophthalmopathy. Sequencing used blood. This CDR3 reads CASSAYDSGNQPQHF. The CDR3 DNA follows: TGTGCCAGCAGTGCCTACGACAGTGGCAATCAGCCCCAGCATTTT.